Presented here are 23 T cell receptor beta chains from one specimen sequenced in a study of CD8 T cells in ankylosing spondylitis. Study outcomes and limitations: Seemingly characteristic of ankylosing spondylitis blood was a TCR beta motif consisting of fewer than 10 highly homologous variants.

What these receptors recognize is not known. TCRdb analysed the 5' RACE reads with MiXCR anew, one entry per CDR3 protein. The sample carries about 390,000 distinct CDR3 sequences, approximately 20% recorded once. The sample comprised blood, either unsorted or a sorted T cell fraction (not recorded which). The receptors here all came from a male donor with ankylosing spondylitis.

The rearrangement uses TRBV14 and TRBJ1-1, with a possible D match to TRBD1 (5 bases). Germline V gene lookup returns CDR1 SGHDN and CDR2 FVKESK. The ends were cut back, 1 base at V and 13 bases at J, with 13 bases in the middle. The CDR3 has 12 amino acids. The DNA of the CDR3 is TGTGCCAGCAGCCAAGGCGAAGGGGCGGGTTTCTTT. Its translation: CASSQGEGAGFF.

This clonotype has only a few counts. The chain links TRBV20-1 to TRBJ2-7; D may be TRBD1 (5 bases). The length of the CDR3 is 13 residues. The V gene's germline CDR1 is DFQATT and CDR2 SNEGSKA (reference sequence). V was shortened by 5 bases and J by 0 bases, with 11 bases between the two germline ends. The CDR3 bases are TGCAGTGCTGGCGCAGGGAACTCCTACGAGCAGTACTTC. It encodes CSAGAGNSYEQYF.

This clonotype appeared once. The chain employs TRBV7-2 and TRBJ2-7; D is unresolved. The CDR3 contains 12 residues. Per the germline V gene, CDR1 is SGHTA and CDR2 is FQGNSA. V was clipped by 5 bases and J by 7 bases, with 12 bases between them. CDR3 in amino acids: CASSRAVGEQYF. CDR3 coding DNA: TGTGCCAGCAGCCGGGCCGTGGGTGAGCAGTACTTC.

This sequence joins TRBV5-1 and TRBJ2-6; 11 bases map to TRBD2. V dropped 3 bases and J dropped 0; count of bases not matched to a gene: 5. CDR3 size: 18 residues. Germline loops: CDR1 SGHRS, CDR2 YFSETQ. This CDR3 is CASSWPTSGGSGANVLTF. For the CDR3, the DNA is TGCGCCAGCAGCTGGCCCACTAGCGGGGGCTCTGGGGCCAACGTCCTGACTTTC.

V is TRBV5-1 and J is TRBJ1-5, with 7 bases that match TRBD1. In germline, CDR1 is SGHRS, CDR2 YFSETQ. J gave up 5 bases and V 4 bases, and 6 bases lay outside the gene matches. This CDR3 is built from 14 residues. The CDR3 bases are TGCGCCAGCAGCCCCGACAGGGCGGATCAGCCCCAGCATTTT. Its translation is CASSPDRADQPQHF.

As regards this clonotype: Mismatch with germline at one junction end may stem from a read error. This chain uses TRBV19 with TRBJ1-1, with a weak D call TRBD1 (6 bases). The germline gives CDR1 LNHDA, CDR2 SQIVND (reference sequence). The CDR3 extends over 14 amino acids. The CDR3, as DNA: TGTGCCAGTAGTATTCGGGGGGCGACCACTGAAGCTTCCTTT. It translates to CASSIRGATTEASF.

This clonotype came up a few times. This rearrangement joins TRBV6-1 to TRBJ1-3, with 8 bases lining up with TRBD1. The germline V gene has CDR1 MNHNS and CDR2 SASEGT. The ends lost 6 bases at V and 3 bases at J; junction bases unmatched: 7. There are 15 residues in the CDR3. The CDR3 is CASSRQGTFGNTIYF. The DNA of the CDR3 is TGTGCCAGCAGCCGACAGGGGACTTTTGGAAACACCATATATTTT.

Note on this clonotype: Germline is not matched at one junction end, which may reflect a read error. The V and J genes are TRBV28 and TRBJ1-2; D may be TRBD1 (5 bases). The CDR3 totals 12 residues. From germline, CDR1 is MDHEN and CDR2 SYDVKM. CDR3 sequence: CASSLGPYGFTF. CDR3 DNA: TGTGCCAGCAGTTTGGGGCCTTATGGCTTCACCTTC.

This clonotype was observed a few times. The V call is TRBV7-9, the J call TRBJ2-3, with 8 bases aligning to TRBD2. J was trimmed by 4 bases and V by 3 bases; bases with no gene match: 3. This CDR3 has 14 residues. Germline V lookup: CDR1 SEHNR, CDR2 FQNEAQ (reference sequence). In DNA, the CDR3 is TGTGCCAGCAGCTTTAGCGGGACCCCAGATACGCAGTATTTT. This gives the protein CASSFSGTPDTQYF.

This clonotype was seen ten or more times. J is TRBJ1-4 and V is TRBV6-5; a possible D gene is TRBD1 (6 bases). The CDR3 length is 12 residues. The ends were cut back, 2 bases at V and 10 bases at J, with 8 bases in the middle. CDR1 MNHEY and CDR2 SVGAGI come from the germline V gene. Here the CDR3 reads CASSYPQGKLFF. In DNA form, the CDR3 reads TGTGCCAGCAGTTACCCACAGGGAAAACTGTTTTTT.

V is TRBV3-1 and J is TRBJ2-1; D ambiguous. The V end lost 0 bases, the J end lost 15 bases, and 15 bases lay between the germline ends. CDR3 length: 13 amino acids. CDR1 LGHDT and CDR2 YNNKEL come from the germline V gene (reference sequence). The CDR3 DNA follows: TGTGCCAGCAGCCAAGATCTGCCCTCGTCCCTGTTCTTC. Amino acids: CASSQDLPSSLFF.

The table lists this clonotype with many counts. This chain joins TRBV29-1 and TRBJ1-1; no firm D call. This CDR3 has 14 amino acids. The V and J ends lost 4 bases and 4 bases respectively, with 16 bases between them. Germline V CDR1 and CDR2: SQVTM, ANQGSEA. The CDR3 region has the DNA TGCAGCGTTGGAAACGCCCCCCCTGGCACTGAAGCTTTCTTT. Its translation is CSVGNAPPGTEAFF.

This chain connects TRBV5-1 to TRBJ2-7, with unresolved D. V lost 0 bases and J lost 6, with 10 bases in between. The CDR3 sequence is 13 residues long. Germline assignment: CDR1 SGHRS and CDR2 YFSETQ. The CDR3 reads CASSLGESSEQYF. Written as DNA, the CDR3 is TGCGCCAGCAGCTTGGGAGAGAGTTCCGAGCAGTACTTC.

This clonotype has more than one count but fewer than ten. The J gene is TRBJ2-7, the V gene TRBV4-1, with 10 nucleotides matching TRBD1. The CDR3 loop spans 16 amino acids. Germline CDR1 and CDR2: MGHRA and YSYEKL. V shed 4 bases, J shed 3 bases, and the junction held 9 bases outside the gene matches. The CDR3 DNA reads TGCGCCAGCAGCCGAGATCTTAGGACAGGGGGCTACGAGCAGTACTTC. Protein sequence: CASSRDLRTGGYEQYF.

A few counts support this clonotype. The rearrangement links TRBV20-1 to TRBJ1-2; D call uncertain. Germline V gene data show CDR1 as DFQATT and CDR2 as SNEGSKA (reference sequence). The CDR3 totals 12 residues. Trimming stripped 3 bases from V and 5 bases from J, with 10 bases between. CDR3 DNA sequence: TGCAGTGCTAGGCGGTCAGCGTATGGCTACACCTTC. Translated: CSARRSAYGYTF.

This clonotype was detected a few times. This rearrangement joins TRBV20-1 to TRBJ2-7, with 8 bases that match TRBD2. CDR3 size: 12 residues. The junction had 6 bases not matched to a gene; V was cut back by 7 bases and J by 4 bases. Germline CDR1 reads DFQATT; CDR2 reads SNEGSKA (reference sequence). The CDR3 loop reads CSGTLAEYEQYF. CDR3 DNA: TGCAGTGGAACACTAGCGGAATACGAGCAGTACTTC.

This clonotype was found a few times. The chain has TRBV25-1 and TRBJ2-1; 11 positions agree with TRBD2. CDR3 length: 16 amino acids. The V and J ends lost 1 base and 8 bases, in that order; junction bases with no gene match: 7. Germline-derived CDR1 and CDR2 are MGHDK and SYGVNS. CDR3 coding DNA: TGTGCCAGCAGTGAATCGACTAGCGGGATCTTCGATGAGCAGTTCTTC. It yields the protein CASSESTSGIFDEQFF.

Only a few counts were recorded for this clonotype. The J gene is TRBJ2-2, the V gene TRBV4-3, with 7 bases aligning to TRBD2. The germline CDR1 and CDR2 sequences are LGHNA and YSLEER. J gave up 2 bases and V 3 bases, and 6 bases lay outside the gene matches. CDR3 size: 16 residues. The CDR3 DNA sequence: TGCGCCAGCAGCCATGGAGGACTAGGTAACACCGGGGAGCTGTTTTTT. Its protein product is CASSHGGLGNTGELFF.

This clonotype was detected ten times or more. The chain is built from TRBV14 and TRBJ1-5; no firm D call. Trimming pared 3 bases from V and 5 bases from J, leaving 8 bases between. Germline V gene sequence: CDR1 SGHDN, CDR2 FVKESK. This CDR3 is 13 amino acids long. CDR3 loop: CASSQERDQPQHF. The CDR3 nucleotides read TGTGCCAGCAGCCAGGAAAGGGATCAGCCCCAGCATTTT.

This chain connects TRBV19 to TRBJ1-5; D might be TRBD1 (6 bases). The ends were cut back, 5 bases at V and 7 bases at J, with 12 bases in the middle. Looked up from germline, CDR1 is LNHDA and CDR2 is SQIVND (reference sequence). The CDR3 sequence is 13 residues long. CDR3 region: CASSENRAQPQHF. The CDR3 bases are TGTGCCAGTAGTGAAAACAGGGCCCAGCCCCAGCATTTT.

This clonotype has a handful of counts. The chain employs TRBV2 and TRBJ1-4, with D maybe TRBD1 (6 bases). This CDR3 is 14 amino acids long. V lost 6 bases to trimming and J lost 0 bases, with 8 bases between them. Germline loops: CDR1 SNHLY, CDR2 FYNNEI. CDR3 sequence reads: CASRRQATNEKLFF. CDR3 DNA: TGTGCCAGCAGGAGACAGGCAACTAATGAAAAACTGTTTTTT.

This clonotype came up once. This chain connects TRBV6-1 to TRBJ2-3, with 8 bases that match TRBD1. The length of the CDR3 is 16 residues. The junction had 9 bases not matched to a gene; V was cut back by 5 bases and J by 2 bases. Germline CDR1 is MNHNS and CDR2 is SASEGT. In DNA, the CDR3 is TGTGCCAGCAGTACGACTGACAGGGGTGTCACAGATACGCAGTATTTT. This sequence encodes CASSTTDRGVTDTQYF.

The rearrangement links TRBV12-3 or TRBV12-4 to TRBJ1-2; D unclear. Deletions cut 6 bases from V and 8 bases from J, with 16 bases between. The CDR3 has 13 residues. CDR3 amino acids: CASSPDTNRGYTF. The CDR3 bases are TGTGCCAGCAGCCCCGACACCAACCGGGGCTACACCTTC.